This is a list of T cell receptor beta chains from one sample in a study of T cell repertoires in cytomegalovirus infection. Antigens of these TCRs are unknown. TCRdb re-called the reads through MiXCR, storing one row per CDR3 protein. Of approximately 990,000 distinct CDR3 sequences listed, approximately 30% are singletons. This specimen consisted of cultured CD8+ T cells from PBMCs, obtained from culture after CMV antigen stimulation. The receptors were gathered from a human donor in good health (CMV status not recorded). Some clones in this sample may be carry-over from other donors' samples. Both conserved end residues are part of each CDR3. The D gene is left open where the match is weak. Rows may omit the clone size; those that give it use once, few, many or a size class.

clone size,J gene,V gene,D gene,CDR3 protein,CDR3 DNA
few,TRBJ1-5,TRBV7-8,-,CASSLTTPRPQHF,TGTGCCAGCAGCCTGACAACTCCCCGGCCCCAGCATTTT
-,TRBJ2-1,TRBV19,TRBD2,CLSSFSSGGLSYNEQFF,TGTCTCAGTAGTTTTTCTAGCGGGGGCCTCTCCTACAATGAGCAGTTCTTC
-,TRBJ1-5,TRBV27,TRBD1,CASRQTGASNQPQHF,TGTGCCAGCAGACAGACAGGGGCGAGCAATCAGCCCCAGCATTTT
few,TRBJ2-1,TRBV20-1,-,CSAYSGQHNEQFF,TGCAGTGCTTACTCCGGACAGCACAATGAGCAGTTCTTC
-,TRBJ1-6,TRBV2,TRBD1,CASILTGEWNSPLHF,TGTGCCAGCATCCTCACAGGGGAATGGAATTCACCCCTCCACTTT
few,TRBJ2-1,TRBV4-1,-,CASSHDASQVQFF,TGCGCCAGCAGCCATGATGCCTCTCAGGTGCAGTTCTTC
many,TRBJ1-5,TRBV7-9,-,CASSPSGGWQPQHF,TGTGCCAGCAGCCCCTCGGGGGGCTGGCAGCCCCAGCATTTT
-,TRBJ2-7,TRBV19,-,CASSIVTPPYEQYF,TGTGCCAGTAGTATTGTCACGCCTCCCTACGAGCAGTACTTC
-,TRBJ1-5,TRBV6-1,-,CASSEEWAGSQPQHF,TGTGCCAGCAGTGAAGAATGGGCAGGGAGCCAGCCCCAGCATTTT
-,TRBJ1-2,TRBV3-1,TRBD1,CASSNTGEVEGYTF,TGTGCCAGCAGCAATACAGGGGAAGTGGAGGGCTACACCTTC
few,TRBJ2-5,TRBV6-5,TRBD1,CASSYWGRDRGGSLGETQYF,TGTGCCAGCAGTTACTGGGGCAGGGACAGGGGGGGGTCTCTTGGGGAGACCCAGTACTTC
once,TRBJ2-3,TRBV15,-,CTTRGSDTQYF,TGTACCACTAGGGGGTCAGATACGCAGTATTTT
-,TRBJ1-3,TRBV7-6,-,CASSLEAEGNTIYF,TGTGCCAGCAGCTTAGAGGCCGAGGGAAACACCATATATTTT
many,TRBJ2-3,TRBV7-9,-,CASSPRGSSTDTQYF,TGTGCCAGCAGCCCCCGAGGGTCTAGCACAGATACGCAGTATTTT
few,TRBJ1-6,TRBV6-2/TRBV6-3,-,CASSHTRRDVSFSPLHF,TGTGCCAGCAGCCATACGAGGAGGGATGTCTCCTTTTCACCCCTCCACTTT
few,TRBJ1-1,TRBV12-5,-,CASGLDRGGGVNTEAFF,TGTGCTAGTGGGCTGGATCGAGGGGGAGGGGTGAACACTGAAGCTTTCTTT
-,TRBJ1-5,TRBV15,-,CATSRVVDQPQHF,TGTGCCACCAGCAGAGTAGTAGATCAGCCCCAGCATTTT
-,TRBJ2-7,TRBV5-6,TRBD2,CASSLVAGGPYYKQYF,TGTGCCAGCAGCTTGGTAGCGGGGGGGCCCTACTACAAGCAGTACTTC
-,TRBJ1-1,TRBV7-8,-,CASSLFRTENTEAFF,TGTGCCAGCAGCTTATTCAGGACCGAGAACACTGAAGCTTTCTTT
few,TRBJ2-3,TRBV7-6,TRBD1,CASSLWNRDREDTQYF,TGTGCCAGCAGCTTATGGAATCGGGACAGGGAAGATACGCAGTATTTT
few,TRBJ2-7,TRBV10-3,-,CATRGYEQYF,TGTGCCACCAGGGGATACGAGCAGTACTTC
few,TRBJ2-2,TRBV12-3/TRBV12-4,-,CASDRQENTGELFF,TGTGCCAGCGACAGACAGGAGAACACCGGGGAGCTGTTTTTT
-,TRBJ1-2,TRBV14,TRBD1,CASSQFRTGYGYTF,TGTGCCAGCAGCCAATTCCGGACAGGGTATGGCTACACCTTC
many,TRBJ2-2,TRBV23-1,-,CAIKTGELFF,TGCGCCATCAAAACCGGGGAGCTGTTTTTT
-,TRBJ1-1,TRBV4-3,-,CASSQDWGATEAFF,TGCGCCAGCAGCCAAGATTGGGGGGCCACTGAAGCTTTCTTT
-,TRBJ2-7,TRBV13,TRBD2,CASSTRTSGGAYEQYF,TGTGCCAGCAGCACAAGAACTAGCGGGGGGGCCTACGAGCAGTACTTC
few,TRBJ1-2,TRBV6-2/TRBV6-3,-,CASSLSDLGLGYTF,TGTGCCAGCAGTCTGTCCGACCTGGGTCTCGGCTACACCTTC
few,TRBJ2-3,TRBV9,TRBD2,CASSLEGLARTDTQYF,TGTGCCAGCAGCCTAGAGGGACTAGCGAGGACAGATACGCAGTATTTT
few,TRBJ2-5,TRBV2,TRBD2,CASPYRTSGGETQYF,TGTGCCAGCCCGTATCGGACTAGCGGAGGGGAGACCCAGTACTTT
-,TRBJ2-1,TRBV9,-,CASSHGRDSYNEQFF,TGTGCCAGCAGCCACGGACGTGACTCCTACAATGAGCAGTTCTTC
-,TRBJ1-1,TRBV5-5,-,CASTGGGILTEAFF,TGTGCCAGCACCGGGGGGGGCATACTCACTGAAGCTTTCTTT
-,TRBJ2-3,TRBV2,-,CASSEALQGWGSDTQYF,TGTGCCAGCAGTGAAGCGCTTCAGGGTTGGGGATCAGATACGCAGTATTTT
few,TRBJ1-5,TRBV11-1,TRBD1,CASSQDRAQPQHF,TGTGCCAGCAGCCAAGACAGGGCTCAGCCCCAGCATTTT
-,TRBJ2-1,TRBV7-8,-,CASSMPLSRSSYNEQFF,TGTGCCAGCAGCATGCCCCTTTCTCGGAGCTCCTACAATGAGCAGTTCTTC
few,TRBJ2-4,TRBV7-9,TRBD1,CASSWRQGQGEGEKNIQYF,TGTGCCAGCAGCTGGCGACAGGGGCAGGGAGAGGGCGAAAAAAACATTCAGTACTTC
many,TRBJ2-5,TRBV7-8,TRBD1,CASSPDRVRETQYF,TGTGCCAGCAGTCCCGACAGGGTTAGGGAGACCCAGTACTTC
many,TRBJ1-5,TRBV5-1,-,CASSLEAGARNQPQHF,TGCGCCAGCAGCTTGGAGGCGGGGGCACGAAATCAGCCCCAGCATTTT
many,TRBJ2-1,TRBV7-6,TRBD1,CASSPRDRTNEQFF,TGTGCCAGCAGCCCTCGGGACAGGACAAATGAGCAGTTCTTC
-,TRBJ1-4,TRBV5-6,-,CASSLNGQVNEKLFF,TGTGCCAGCAGCTTGAATGGGCAGGTTAATGAAAAACTGTTTTTT
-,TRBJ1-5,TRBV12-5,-,CASGLLGGIDQPQHF,TGTGCTAGTGGTTTGCTGGGGGGAATCGATCAGCCCCAGCATTTT
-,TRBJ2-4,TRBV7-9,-,CASSPRQGLNIQYF,TGTGCCAGCAGCCCCCGACAGGGACTTAACATTCAGTACTTC
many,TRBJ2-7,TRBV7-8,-,CASSLFLGVPYEQYF,TGTGCCAGCAGCTTATTTTTAGGTGTTCCTTACGAGCAGTACTTC
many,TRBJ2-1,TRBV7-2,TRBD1,CASSSDRGSSYNEQFF,TGTGCCAGCAGCTCGGACAGGGGCAGCTCCTACAATGAGCAGTTCTTC
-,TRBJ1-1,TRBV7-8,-,CASSFLGISATEAFF,TGTGCCAGCAGCTTTTTAGGGATATCTGCCACTGAAGCTTTCTTT
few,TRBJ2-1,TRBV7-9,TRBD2,CASSDETSGGANEQFF,TGTGCCAGCAGCGACGAAACTAGCGGGGGGGCGAATGAGCAGTTCTTC
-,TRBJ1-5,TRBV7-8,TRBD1,CASSPDRGISNQPQHF,TGTGCCAGCAGTCCGGACAGGGGGATAAGCAATCAGCCCCAGCATTTT
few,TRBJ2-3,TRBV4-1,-,CASSQGSGGSTDTQYF,TGCGCCAGCAGCCAAGGGTCCGGGGGTAGCACAGATACGCAGTATTTT
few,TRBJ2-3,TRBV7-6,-,CASEGLTDTQYF,TGTGCCAGCGAGGGCCTTACAGATACGCAGTATTTT
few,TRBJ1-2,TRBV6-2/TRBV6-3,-,CASSPKIGFYGYTF,TGTGCCAGCAGCCCCAAGATTGGCTTTTATGGCTACACCTTC
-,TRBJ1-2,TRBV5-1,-,CASSLGQGSAYGYTF,TGCGCCAGCAGCTTGGGGCAGGGTTCGGCTTATGGCTACACCTTC
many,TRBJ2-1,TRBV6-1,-,CASSEAAGGPSSYNEQFF,TGTGCCAGCAGTGAAGCGGCCGGGGGGCCCAGCTCCTACAATGAGCAGTTCTTC
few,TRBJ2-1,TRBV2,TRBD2,CASRKVLAGDNEQFF,TGTGCCAGCAGAAAGGTATTAGCGGGGGACAATGAGCAGTTCTTC
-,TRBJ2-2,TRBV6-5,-,CASSYRGVGELFF,TGTGCCAGCAGTTATAGGGGAGTCGGGGAGCTGTTTTTT
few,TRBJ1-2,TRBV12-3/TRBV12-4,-,CASSSDKIRILYGYTF,TGTGCCAGCAGTTCAGACAAGATCCGGATTCTCTATGGCTACACCTTC
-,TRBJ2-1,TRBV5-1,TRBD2,CASSLVSAGGNEQFF,TGCGCCAGCAGCTTGGTGTCAGCGGGGGGTAATGAGCAGTTCTTC
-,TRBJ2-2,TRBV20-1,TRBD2,CSARGRDYGTGELFF,TGCAGTGCTAGAGGCCGGGACTACGGCACCGGGGAGCTGTTTTTT
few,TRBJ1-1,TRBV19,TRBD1,CASSAATGIDTEAFF,TGTGCCAGTAGTGCCGCGACAGGGATTGACACTGAAGCTTTCTTT
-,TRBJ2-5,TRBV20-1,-,CSASGAGAPQETQYF,TGCAGTGCTAGCGGTGCGGGGGCCCCCCAAGAGACCCAGTACTTC
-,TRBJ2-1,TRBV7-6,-,CASSVTGYVRFF,TGTGCCAGCAGCGTGACCGGGTACGTTAGGTTCTTC
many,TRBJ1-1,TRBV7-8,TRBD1,CASSGQLGQGALGTEAFF,TGTGCCAGCAGCGGCCAATTGGGACAGGGAGCCTTAGGCACTGAAGCTTTCTTT